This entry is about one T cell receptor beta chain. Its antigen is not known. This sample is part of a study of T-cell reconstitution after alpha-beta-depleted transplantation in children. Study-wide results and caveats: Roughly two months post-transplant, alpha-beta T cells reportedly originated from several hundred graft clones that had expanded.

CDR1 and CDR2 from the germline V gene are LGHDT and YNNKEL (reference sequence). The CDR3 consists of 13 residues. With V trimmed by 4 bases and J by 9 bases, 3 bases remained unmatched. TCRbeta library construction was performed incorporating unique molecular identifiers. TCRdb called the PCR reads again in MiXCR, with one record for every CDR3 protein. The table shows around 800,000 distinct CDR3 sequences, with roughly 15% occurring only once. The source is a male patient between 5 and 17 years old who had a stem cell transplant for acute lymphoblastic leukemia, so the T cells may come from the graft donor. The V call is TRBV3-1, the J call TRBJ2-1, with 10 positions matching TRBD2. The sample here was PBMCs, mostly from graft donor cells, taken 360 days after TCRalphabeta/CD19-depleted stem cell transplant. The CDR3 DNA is TGTGCCAGCAGCCGTGGACTAGCGGTTGAGCAGTTCTTC. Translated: CASSRGLAVEQFF.